These T cell receptor beta chains were read from a single sample in a study of identical twins' blood T cells. TCRdb re-called the 5' RACE reads through MiXCR, storing one row per CDR3 protein. The sample lists around 380,000 distinct CDR3 sequences; around 30% were seen once. The sequencing input was PBMCs. All receptors derive from a woman aged 18-50 years in good health. Each CDR3 is given with its conserved first and last residue. D genes are given only for firm matches. The size field is filled for only some rows; it gives once, few, many or a size class.

clone_size	d_call	v_call	j_call	cdr3_nt	cdr3_aa
-	TRBD2	TRBV5-1	TRBJ2-1	TGCGCCAGCAGCTCCCAACTAGCGGGGAATGAGCGGTTCTTC	CASSSQLAGNERFF
-	-	TRBV7-9	TRBJ2-5	TGTGCCAGCAGCTCCCCAATCGAGACCCAGTACTTC	CASSSPIETQYF
-	TRBD2	TRBV6-2/TRBV6-3	TRBJ2-1	TGTGCCAGCAGTTACGCGGGAGGAAAGCAGTTCTTC	CASSYAGGKQFF
-	-	TRBV5-6	TRBJ1-5	TGTGCCAGCAGCTTGGGCAGGGCTAAGCCCCAGCATTTT	CASSLGRAKPQHF
few	-	TRBV20-1	TRBJ1-4	TGCAGTGCTCGCGACAGCTCTATTAATGAAAAACTGTTTTTT	CSARDSSINEKLFF
-	TRBD1	TRBV6-2/TRBV6-3	TRBJ2-7	TGTGCCAGCAGACCGAGGGGGCCAGACGAGCAGTACTTC	CASRPRGPDEQYF
-	-	TRBV6-2/TRBV6-3	TRBJ2-7	TGTGCCGGAGGAGCGGATCGCTACGAGCAGTACTTC	CAGGADRYEQYF
-	TRBD2	TRBV11-2	TRBJ2-3	TGTGCCAGCAACTTAGAGTACGGCGGGAGAGGTGCAGATACGCAGTATTTT	CASNLEYGGRGADTQYF
-	-	TRBV10-1	TRBJ2-7	TGCGCCAGCAGTGATTTAGACGAGCAGTACTTC	CASSDLDEQYF
-	-	TRBV11-2	TRBJ1-3	TGTGCCAGTCTTTCTGTGGACGGCGGAAACACCATATATTTT	CASLSVDGGNTIYF
-	TRBD1	TRBV20-1	TRBJ1-6	TGCAGTGCCAAACAGGGGCCCAACAATTCACCCCTCCACTTT	CSAKQGPNNSPLHF
few	-	TRBV11-2	TRBJ1-2	TGTGCCAGCAGCTTAGATTTGGTCGGAGTCGGCTACACCTTC	CASSLDLVGVGYTF
many	-	TRBV5-6	TRBJ2-3	TGTGCCAGCAGCTGGATTGATACGCAGTATTTT	CASSWIDTQYF
many	TRBD1	TRBV30	TRBJ1-1	TGTGCCTGGAGTCGGACAGGGCTAGAAGCTTTCTTT	CAWSRTGLEAFF
-	-	TRBV7-3	TRBJ1-1	TGTGCCAGCAGCGTAACAAGGAACACTGAAGCTTTCTTT	CASSVTRNTEAFF
few	-	TRBV29-1	TRBJ2-2	TGCAGCGTTCTGCAGGGCGGGTCCGGGGAGCTGTTTTTT	CSVLQGGSGELFF
few	-	TRBV29-1	TRBJ1-3	TGCAGCGTTGGCGACCCGGCTGGAAACACCATATATTTT	CSVGDPAGNTIYF
few	TRBD1	TRBV7-2	TRBJ1-1	TGTGCCAGCAGCCGGGACAGGGGGCGATGGAACACTGAAGCTTTCTTT	CASSRDRGRWNTEAFF
-	-	TRBV5-8	TRBJ1-1	TGTGCCAGCAGCTTTTTTTTGAACACTGAAGCTTTCTTT	CASSFFLNTEAFF
-	-	TRBV11-2	TRBJ1-3	TGTGCCAGCAGCCCCTGGGTATCAGGTGGAAACACCAGATATTTT	CASSPWVSGGNTRYF
few	-	TRBV29-1	TRBJ1-4	TGCAGCGTTGGGCGGGGACACAATAATGAAAAACTGTTTTTT	CSVGRGHNNEKLFF
-	TRBD1	TRBV2	TRBJ2-3	TGTGCCAGCAGTGATGAGTCGGCACGACAGGGCGGAACAGATACGCAGTATTTT	CASSDESARQGGTDTQYF
few	-	TRBV20-1	TRBJ1-5	TGCAGTGCTAGATTGGGCATCGATCAGCCCCAGCATTTT	CSARLGIDQPQHF
few	-	TRBV25-1	TRBJ2-2	TGTGCTAGCAGTGATTACAGGGATAGCGGGGAGCTGTTTTTT	CASSDYRDSGELFF
-	-	TRBV28	TRBJ2-7	TGTGCCAGCAGTTTTGCGGGGCCCTACGAGCAGTACTTC	CASSFAGPYEQYF
-	-	TRBV18	TRBJ2-5	TGTGCCAGCTCACCACCGACAGCCAAACAAGAGACCCAGTACTTC	CASSPPTAKQETQYF
-	-	TRBV7-9	TRBJ2-3	TGTGCCAGCAGCGTGGGACCGAATACGCAGTATTTT	CASSVGPNTQYF
few	-	TRBV18	TRBJ2-7	TGTGCCAGCTCACCAAACAGGTCGGGCGAGCAGTACTTC	CASSPNRSGEQYF
-	-	TRBV30	TRBJ1-2	TGTGCCTGGAGTTCCCTCCTGAAGGGCTACACCTTC	CAWSSLLKGYTF
-	TRBD1	TRBV11-1	TRBJ1-4	TGTGCCAGCAGCTCGCCAGGGGGAACAGACTCTAATGAAAAACTGTTTTTT	CASSSPGGTDSNEKLFF
few	-	TRBV28	TRBJ2-3	TGTGCCAGCAGTTTATTGCGGGGGCAAGCTACGCAGTATTTT	CASSLLRGQATQYF
few	-	TRBV29-1	TRBJ1-6	TGCAGCGTTGCTGACGGGAATTCACCCCTCCACTTT	CSVADGNSPLHF
-	TRBD1	TRBV20-1	TRBJ1-1	TGCAGTGCTAGAGATCGACAGGGAGGGGATGAAGCTTTCTTT	CSARDRQGGDEAFF
few	-	TRBV20-1	TRBJ2-5	TGCAGTGCTAGGTCGGCTAGCGCTTTTTCGACCCAGTACTTC	CSARSASAFSTQYF
-	-	TRBV9	TRBJ1-1	TGTGCCAGCAGCGTAGGCGGACGTGAAGCTTTCTTT	CASSVGGREAFF
-	TRBD1	TRBV20-1	TRBJ1-2	TGCAGGGGACAGGGGGGCGCGGTCGACTATGGCTACACCTTC	CRGQGGAVDYGYTF
-	TRBD2	TRBV29-1	TRBJ2-1	TGCAGCGGACGACTAGCGCGGAATGAGCAGTTCTTC	CSGRLARNEQFF